The clone carrying this T cell receptor beta chain was observed many times. The antigen is not known. Diagnoses rested on clinical symptoms, serum thyroxine and TRAb, thyroid ultrasound and orbital computed tomography. The sample comes from a study of T cells in Graves' hyperthyroidism and ophthalmopathy. Amplification of TCR beta CDR3 regions used RNA as the template. Researchers ran a first-round RT-PCR on the TCR CDR3 using the HTBI primer set. TCRdb re-analysed the multiplex PCR reads in MiXCR, keeping a single row per CDR3 protein. The data show a few hundred thousand distinct CDR3 sequences, 15% to 20% seen once. Overall study findings and caveats: The blood repertoire included most of the expanded thyroid clonotypes above 0.001.

Sample: blood. The sequence was collected from a woman aged 40 to 50 with Graves' ophthalmopathy.

The CDR3 reads CASSFHGGQGQPQHF. CDR3 bases: TGTGCCAGCAGTTTTCATGGGGGGCAAGGTCAGCCCCAGCATTTT. The chain has TRBV12-3 or TRBV12-4 and TRBJ1-5, with D maybe TRBD1 (6 bases). Trimming took 3 bases from V and 6 from J, leaving 15 bases between them. The CDR3 contains 15 residues.